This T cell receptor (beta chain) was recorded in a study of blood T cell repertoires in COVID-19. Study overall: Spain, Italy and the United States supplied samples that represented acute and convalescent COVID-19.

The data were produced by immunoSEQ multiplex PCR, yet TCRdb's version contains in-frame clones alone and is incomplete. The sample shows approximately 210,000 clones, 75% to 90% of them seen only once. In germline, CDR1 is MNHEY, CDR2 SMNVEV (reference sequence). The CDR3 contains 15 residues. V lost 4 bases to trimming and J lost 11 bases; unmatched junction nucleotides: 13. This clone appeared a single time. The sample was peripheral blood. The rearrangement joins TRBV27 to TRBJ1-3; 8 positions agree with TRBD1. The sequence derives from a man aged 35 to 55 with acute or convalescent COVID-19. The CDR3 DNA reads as TGTGCCAGCAGTTCATACTCCGGACAGGGAGCCGCCATATATTTT. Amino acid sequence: CASSSYSGQGAAIYF.